This T cell receptor beta chain was profiled in a study of T cell responses to AZD1222 COVID-19 vaccine. CDR1 is MDHEN, CDR2 SYDVKM, per germline. Trimming cost V 3 bases and J 6 bases, with 14 bases left between them. This CDR3 has 14 amino acids. TCRdb keeps only in-frame clones here, not all; method: immunoSEQ multiplex PCR. The sample records roughly 170,000 clones, almost 90% being singletons. Findings of the study overall: AZD1222 recipients seropositive at baseline numbered only six or seven.

With regard to this clone: Its antigen is as yet unknown.

The chain uses TRBV28 and TRBJ1-2; no firm D call. The source was peripheral blood, collected on day 0 of AZD1222 vaccination. This TCR derives from an adult in good health. CDR3 protein: CASSFTIGHDGYTF. The DNA for the CDR3 is TGTGCCAGCAGTTTCACTATAGGGCATGATGGCTACACCTTC.